Detailed here is one TCR beta chain. Produced via immunoSEQ multiplex PCR; TCRdb's table is partial and in-frame only. The table records about half a million clones, 78% of them present only once. The sample originates from a study of shared clonotypes between healthy human individuals. Participating donors were healthy, HIV-negative adults free of recent acute infections or vaccinations. The CDR3 contains 14 residues. Germline loops: CDR1 MNHGY, CDR2 SVAAGI. The germline V and J ends were trimmed by 3 bases and 4 bases, with 12 bases remaining between them. The sample consisted of PBMCs. The V and J genes are TRBV6-9 and TRBJ2-5; D is ambiguous. The sequence came from a middle-aged woman in good health. Some clones in this sample may be carry-over from other donors' samples. CDR3 amino acids: CASSYSFSSETQYF. Here the CDR3 DNA reads TGTGCCAGCAGTTACTCGTTCAGTTCAGAGACCCAGTACTTC.